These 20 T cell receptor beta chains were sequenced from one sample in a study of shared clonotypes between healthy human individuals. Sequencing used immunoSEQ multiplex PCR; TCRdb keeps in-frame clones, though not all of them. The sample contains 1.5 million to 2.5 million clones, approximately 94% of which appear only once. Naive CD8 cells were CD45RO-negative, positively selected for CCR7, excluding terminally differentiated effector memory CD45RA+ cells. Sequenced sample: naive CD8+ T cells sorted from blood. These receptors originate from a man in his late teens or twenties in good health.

For the CDR3, the DNA is TGTGCCAGCAGCCCGACTAGTGTTGGGTCCTACAATGAGCAGTTCTTC. This sequence encodes CASSPTSVGSYNEQFF. The V call is TRBV5-4, the J call TRBJ2-1; tentative D call: TRBD2 (6 bases). There are 16 residues in the CDR3. The V gene lost 4 bases and the J gene lost 1 base, with 15 bases spanning the gap. CDR1 is SGHNT and CDR2 is YYREEE in the germline V gene (reference sequence). Full variable domain (missing parts from reference TRBV5-4 and TRBJ2-1): ETGVTQSPTHLIKTRGQQVTLRCSSQSGHNTVSWYQQALGQGPQFIFQYYREEENGRGNFPPRFSGLQFPNYSSELNVNALELDDSALYLCASSPTSVGSYNEQFFGPGTRLTVL.

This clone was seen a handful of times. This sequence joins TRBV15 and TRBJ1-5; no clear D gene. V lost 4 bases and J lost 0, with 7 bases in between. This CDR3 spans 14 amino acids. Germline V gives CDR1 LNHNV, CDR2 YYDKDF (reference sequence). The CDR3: CATSKGYSNQPQHF. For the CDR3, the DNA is TGTGCCACCAGCAAAGGGTATAGCAATCAGCCCCAGCATTTT.

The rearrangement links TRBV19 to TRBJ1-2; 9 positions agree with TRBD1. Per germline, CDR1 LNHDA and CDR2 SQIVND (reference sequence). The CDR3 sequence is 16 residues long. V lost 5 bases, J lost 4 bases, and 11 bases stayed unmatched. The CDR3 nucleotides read TGTGCCAGTAGTTTTACAGGGGGCGAGTGGATCTATGGCTACACCTTC. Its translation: CASSFTGGEWIYGYTF. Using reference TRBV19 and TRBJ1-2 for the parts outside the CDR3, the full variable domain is DGGITQSPKYLFRKEGQNVTLSCEQNLNHDAMYWYRQDPGQGLRLIYYSQIVNDFQKGDIAEGYSVSREKKESFPLTVTSAQKNPTAFYLCASSFTGGEWIYGYTFGSGTRLTVV.

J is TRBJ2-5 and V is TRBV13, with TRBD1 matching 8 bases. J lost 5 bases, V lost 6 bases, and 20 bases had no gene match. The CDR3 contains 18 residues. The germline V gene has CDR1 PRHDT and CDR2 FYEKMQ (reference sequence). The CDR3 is CASSSQGASWLAGETQYF. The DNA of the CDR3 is TGTGCCAGCAGTTCCCAGGGGGCGTCGTGGCTAGCAGGGGAGACCCAGTACTTC.

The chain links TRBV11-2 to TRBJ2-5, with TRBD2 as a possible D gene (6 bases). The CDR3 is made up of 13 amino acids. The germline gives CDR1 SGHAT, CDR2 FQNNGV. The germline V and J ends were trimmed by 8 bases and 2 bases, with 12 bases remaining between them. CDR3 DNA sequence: TGTGCCAGCTGCCTTAGCGGACAAGAGACCCAGTACTTC. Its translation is CASCLSGQETQYF.

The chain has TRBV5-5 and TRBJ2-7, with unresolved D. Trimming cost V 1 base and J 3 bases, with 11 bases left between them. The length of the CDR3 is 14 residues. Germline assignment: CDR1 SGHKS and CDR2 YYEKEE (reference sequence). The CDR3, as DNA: TGTGCCAGCAGCTTGCCCAGCCTGATCTACGAGCAGTACTTC. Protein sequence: CASSLPSLIYEQYF.

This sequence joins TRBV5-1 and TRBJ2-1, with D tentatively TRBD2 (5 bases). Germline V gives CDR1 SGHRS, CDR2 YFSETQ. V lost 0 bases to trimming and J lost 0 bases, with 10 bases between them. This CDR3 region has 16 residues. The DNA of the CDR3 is TGCGCCAGCAGCTTGGAAGCGGCACACTCCTACAATGAGCAGTTCTTC. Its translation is CASSLEAAHSYNEQFF.

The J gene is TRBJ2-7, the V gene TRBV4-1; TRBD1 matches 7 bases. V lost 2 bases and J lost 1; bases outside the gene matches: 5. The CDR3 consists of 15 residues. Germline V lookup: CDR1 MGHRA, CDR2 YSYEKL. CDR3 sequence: CASSQRDSPSYEQYF. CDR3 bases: TGCGCCAGCAGCCAACGGGACAGTCCTTCCTACGAGCAGTACTTC.

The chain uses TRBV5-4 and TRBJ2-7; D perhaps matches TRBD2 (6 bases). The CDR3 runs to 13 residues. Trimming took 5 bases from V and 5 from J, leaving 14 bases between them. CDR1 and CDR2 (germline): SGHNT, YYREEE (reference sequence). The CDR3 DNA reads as TGTGCCAGCAGAAAGGAGGGGTCCAACGAGCAGTACTTC. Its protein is CASRKEGSNEQYF.

CDR3 DNA: TGTGCCAGTCCCTTGGGTAATGAGCAGTTCTTC. Its protein product is CASPLGNEQFF. The chain carries TRBV2 and TRBJ2-1; D gene unclear. V lost 9 bases and J 7 bases, leaving 10 bases between the germline ends. Germline lookup yields CDR1 SNHLY and CDR2 FYNNEI. CDR3 size: 11 residues. The full variable domain, its missing parts supplied by reference TRBV2 and TRBJ2-1, is EPEVTQTPSHQVTQMGQEVILRCVPISNHLYFYWYRQILGQKVEFLVSFYNNEISEKSEIFDDQFSVERPDGSNFTLKIRSTKLEDSAMYFCASPLGNEQFFGPGTRLTVL.

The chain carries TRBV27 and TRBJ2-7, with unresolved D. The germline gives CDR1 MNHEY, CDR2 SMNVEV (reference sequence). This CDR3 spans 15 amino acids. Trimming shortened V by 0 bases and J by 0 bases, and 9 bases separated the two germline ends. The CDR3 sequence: CASSLSVGDSYEQYF. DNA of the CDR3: TGTGCCAGCAGTTTATCGGTAGGAGACTCCTACGAGCAGTACTTC.

The CDR3 is CASSIEAPYSYNSPLHF. The CDR3 region has the DNA TGTGCCAGTAGTATAGAAGCGCCGTACTCCTATAATTCACCCCTCCACTTT. The chain is built from TRBV19 and TRBJ1-6, with unresolved D. The CDR3 is made up of 17 amino acids. Germline CDR1 and CDR2: LNHDA and SQIVND (reference sequence). Trimming shortened V by 0 bases and J by 0 bases, and 9 bases separated the two germline ends.

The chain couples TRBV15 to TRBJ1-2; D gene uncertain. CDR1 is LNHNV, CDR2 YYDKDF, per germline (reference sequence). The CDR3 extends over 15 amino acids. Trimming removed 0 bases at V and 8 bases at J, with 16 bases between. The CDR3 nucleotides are TGTGCCACCAGCAGAGAATGGAGGGATTTGGAGGGCTACACCTTC. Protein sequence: CATSREWRDLEGYTF. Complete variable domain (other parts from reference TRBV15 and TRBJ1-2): DAMVIQNPRYQVTQFGKPVTLSCSQTLNHNVMYWYQQKSSQAPKLLFHYYDKDFNNEADTPDNFQSRRPNTSFCFLDIRSPGLGDTAMYLCATSREWRDLEGYTFGSGTRLTVV.

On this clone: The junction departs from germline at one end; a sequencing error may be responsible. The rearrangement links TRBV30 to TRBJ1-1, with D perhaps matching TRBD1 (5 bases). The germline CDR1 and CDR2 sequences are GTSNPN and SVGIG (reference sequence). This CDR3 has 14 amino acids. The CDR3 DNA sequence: TGTACCTGGGACTCCTTTCTGGGAGAGGTAAAAGCTTTCTTT. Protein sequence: CTWDSFLGEVKAFF.

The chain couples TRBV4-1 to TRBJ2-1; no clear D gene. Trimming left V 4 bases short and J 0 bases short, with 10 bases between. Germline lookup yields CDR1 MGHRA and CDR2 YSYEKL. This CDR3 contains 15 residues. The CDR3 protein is CASSLQYNSYNEQFF. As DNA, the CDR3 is TGCGCCAGCAGCCTCCAGTACAACTCCTACAATGAGCAGTTCTTC.

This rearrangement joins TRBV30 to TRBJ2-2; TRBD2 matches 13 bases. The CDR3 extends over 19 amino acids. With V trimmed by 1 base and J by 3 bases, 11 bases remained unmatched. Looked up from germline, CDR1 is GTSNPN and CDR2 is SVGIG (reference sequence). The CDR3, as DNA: TGTGCCTGGAGTGGATTGACTAGCGGGAGGCAGGAGGACACCGGGGAGCTGTTTTTT. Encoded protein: CAWSGLTSGRQEDTGELFF.

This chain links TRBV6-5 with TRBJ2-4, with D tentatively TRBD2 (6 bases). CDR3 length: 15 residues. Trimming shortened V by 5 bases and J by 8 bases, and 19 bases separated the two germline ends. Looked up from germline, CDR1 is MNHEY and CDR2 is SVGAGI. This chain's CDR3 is CASSTSRGELDIQYF. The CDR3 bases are TGTGCCAGCAGTACTAGCCGGGGTGAGCTGGACATTCAGTACTTC.

CDR3 sequence: CASSPTLATNEKLFF. The CDR3 coding sequence is TGTGCCAGCAGCCCGACACTAGCAACTAATGAAAAACTGTTTTTT. This chain uses TRBV6-6 with TRBJ1-4; D is undetermined. The germline V and J ends were trimmed by 6 bases and 0 bases, with 11 bases remaining between them. The CDR3 consists of 15 residues. CDR1 MNHNY and CDR2 SVGAGI come from the germline V gene (reference sequence).

The CDR3 region is CASSQGGRGPQGEQYF. The CDR3 nucleotides are TGCGCCAGCAGCCAAGGGGGAAGGGGTCCCCAGGGCGAGCAGTACTTC. The chain is built from TRBV4-1 and TRBJ2-7; D may be TRBD1 (5 bases). The germline V gene has CDR1 MGHRA and CDR2 YSYEKL. The CDR3 is 16 residues long. Trimming removed 1 base at V and 6 bases at J, with 19 bases between.

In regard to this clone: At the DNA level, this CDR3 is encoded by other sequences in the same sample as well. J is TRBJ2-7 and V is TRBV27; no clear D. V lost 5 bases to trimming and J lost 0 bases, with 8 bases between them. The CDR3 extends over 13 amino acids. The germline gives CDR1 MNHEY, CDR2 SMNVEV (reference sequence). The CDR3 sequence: CASSLSLSYEQYF. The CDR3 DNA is TGTGCCAGCAGTCTCTCCCTCTCCTACGAGCAGTACTTC.